Presented here are 3 T cell receptor beta chains from one specimen sequenced in a study of cytotoxic CD8 clonotypes in ibrutinib-treated CLL. Measured with immunoSEQ multiplex PCR; TCRdb has only the in-frame clones, and not every one. The profile covers 100,000 to 150,000 clones, with approximately 83% appearing a single time and roughly 1.9% taken by the ten largest. Specimen: PBMCs, collected after 24 months of ibrutinib treatment. The receptor set was obtained from a human donor with chronic lymphocytic leukemia.

The chain carries TRBV7-6 and TRBJ1-5, with no clear D. Germline CDR1 SGHVS, CDR2 FNYEAQ. V lost 1 base, J lost 7 bases, and 11 bases lay in between. The CDR3 has 14 residues. The CDR3 sequence is CASSLDTAGQPQHF. The CDR3 nucleotides read TGTGCCAGCAGCTTAGACACGGCCGGGCAGCCCCAGCATTTT.

This chain joins TRBV7-2 and TRBJ1-2; tentatively, D is TRBD1 (5 bases). The CDR3 contains 15 residues. Germline values: CDR1 SGHTA, CDR2 FQGNSA. Trimming removed 5 bases at V and 7 bases at J, with 20 bases between. Written as DNA, the CDR3 is TGTGCCAGCAGCCGTCCGGGCGGGGACGAAGCTGGCTACACCTTC. It codes for CASSRPGGDEAGYTF.

The chain has TRBV14 and TRBJ1-2, with D possibly TRBD1 on 5 matching bases. This CDR3 is built from 13 residues. The V end was cut by 4 bases, the J end by 5 bases, with 11 bases between. CDR1 is SGHDN and CDR2 is FVKESK in the germline V gene. CDR3 bases: TGTGCCAGCAGCCCGGTAGAGGGGTATGGCTACACCTTC. Protein product: CASSPVEGYGYTF. The complete variable domain, with remaining parts taken from reference TRBV14 and TRBJ1-2, reads EAGVTQFPSHSVIEKGQTVTLRCDPISGHDNLYWYRRVMGKEIKFLLHFVKESKQDESGMPNNRFLAERTGGTYSTLKVQPAELEDSGVYFCASSPVEGYGYTFGSGTRLTVV.